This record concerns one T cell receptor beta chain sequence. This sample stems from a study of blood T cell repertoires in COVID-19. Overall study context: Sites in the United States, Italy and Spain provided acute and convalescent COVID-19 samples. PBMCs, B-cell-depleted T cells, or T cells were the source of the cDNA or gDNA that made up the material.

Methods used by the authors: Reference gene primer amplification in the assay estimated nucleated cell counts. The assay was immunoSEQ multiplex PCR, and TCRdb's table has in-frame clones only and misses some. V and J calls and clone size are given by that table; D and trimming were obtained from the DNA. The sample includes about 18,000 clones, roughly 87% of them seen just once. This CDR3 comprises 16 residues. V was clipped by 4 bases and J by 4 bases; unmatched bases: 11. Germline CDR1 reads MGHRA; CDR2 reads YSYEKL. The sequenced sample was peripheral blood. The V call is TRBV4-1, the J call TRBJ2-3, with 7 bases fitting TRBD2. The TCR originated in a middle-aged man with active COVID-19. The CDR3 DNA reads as TGCGCCAGCAGCCTCTCCGGGGGGAGCATCGCAGATACGCAGTATTTT. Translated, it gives CASSLSGGSIADTQYF.